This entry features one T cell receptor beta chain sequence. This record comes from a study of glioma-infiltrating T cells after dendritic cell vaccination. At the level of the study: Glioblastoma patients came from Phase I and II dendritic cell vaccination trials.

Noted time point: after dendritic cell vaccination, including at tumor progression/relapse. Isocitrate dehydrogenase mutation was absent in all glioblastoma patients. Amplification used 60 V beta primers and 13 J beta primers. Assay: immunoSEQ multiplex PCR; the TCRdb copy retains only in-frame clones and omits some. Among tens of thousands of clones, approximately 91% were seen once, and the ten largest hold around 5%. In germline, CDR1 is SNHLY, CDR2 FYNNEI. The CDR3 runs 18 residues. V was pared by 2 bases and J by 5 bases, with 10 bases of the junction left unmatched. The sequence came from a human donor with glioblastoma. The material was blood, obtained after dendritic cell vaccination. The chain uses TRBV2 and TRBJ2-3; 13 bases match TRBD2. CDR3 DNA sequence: TGTGCCAGCAGTGAATTCGCCGGGACTAGCGGGGTACAAGATACGCAGTATTTT. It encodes CASSEFAGTSGVQDTQYF.